The source of this T cell receptor (beta chain) is a study of T cells in Graves' hyperthyroidism and ophthalmopathy. Germline assignment: CDR1 MNHNS and CDR2 SASEGT. Trimming took off 5 bases at V and 10 bases at J, with 14 bases between the two ends. The CDR3 runs 12 residues. With regard to this clonotype: Antigen specificity is unknown.

RNA transcripts were the template for amplifying TCR beta CDR3 regions. Researchers ran a first-round RT-PCR on the TCR CDR3 using the HTBI primer set. TCRdb processed the multiplex PCR reads anew with MiXCR; each CDR3 protein has one entry. The top ten hold 4.3% of the sample, which has fewer than 750,000 distinct CDR3 sequences, roughly 14% seen once. Study-wide results and caveats: Also found in blood were most expanded thyroid clonotypes above 0.001. The model anticipated ophthalmopathy a median approximately 6.5 months pre-onset.

This chain links TRBV6-1 with TRBJ1-1; no firm D call. The sample comprised blood. The sequence came from a woman aged 40 to 50 with Graves' ophthalmopathy. The CDR3 bases are TGTGCCAGCAGTCTAATACTTAAGGTAGCTTTCTTT. Residues: CASSLILKVAFF.